These T cell receptor beta chains were read from a single sample in a study of T cell responses to AZD1222 COVID-19 vaccine. Here immunoSEQ multiplex PCR was the method, and the copy in TCRdb shows in-frame clones only, minus some. Of around 47,000 clones listed, 80% were seen once; the top ten hold 20% to 25%. The specimen was peripheral blood, collected 28 days after the second dose of the MenACWY control vaccine. These receptors originate from an adult who received the MenACWY meningococcal vaccine as a control. CDR3s include the opening cysteine and the closing phenylalanine or tryptophan. Clone size is given for some rows only: seen once, a few or many times, or a class if the clone is expanded.

NA	TRBV4-1	TRBJ2-3	CASSQRRTDTQYF
NA	TRBV2	TRBJ1-1	CASRAREDTEAFF
NA	TRBV9	TRBJ2-3	CASGFSGFSTDTQYF
NA	TRBV18	TRBJ1-2	CASSPLDRSDGYTF
NA	TRBV30	TRBJ1-4	CACIKGGSEKLFF
once	TRBV6-2/TRBV6-3	TRBJ2-7	CASSYGLAGAYEQYF
NA	TRBV10-2	TRBJ1-2	CASSDDTNYGYTF
few	TRBV18	TRBJ2-5	CASSLGAKETQYF
NA	TRBV6-1	TRBJ2-7	CASKAGTSYEQYF
NA	TRBV29-1	TRBJ2-2	CSATSGKEGELFF
NA	TRBV11-2	TRBJ1-1	CASSLMGAAGIAFF
NA	TRBV19	TRBJ1-1	CASSTLSQTEAFF
NA	TRBV6-1	TRBJ1-4	CASSERVGSTNEKLFF
NA	TRBV7-9	TRBJ1-1	CASSLFSTRDTEAFF
NA	TRBV24-1	TRBJ2-4	CATSDPSLDKNIQYF
NA	TRBV3-1/TRBV3-2	TRBJ2-2	CASSQVTGSGTGELFF
NA	TRBV29-1	TRBJ1-2	CSVDDGMGYGYTF
NA	TRBV6-5	TRBJ1-2	CASRPETNYGYTF
NA	TRBV19	TRBJ1-3	CASSISSLPSGNTIYF
NA	TRBV4-1	TRBJ1-5	CASSQDAPDGNQPQHF
NA	TRBV5-6	TRBJ2-4	CASSSYEFVGTALGIQYF
once	TRBV19	TRBJ2-1	CASTPGLTYNEQFF
once	TRBV5-1	TRBJ1-2	CASRRDADTNYGYTF
NA	TRBV5-1	TRBJ1-3	CASSLVGSISGNTIYF
NA	TRBV2	TRBJ1-1	CASRDRGGLYTEAFF
NA	TRBV29-1	TRBJ2-7	CSVGTGPGEQYF
NA	TRBV2	TRBJ1-4	CASRNPWAPDPRRELFF
NA	TRBV27	TRBJ2-7	CASSRKTGGSYEQYF
NA	TRBV5-4	TRBJ2-5	CASSLAGGQETQYF
once	TRBV20-1	TRBJ1-1	CSAFQDEAFF
NA	TRBV9	TRBJ2-3	CASSVGGSTDTQYF
NA	TRBV3-1/TRBV3-2	TRBJ1-5	CASSLTGSTQPQHF
NA	TRBV18	TRBJ1-3	CASSPYRDRNTIYF
NA	TRBV2	TRBJ2-3	CASSEGWDTQYF
NA	TRBV15	TRBJ1-6	CATSRGMYNSPLHF
NA	TRBV5-6	TRBJ1-3	CASSSTGLSGNTIYF
NA	TRBV15	TRBJ1-5	CATSRDRVQANQPQHF